The clone carrying this TCR beta chain was seen at least ten times. Its specificity is not known. The record originates from a study of T cell repertoires in cytomegalovirus infection. V trimming: 5 bases; J trimming: 4 bases; junction bases outside the gene matches: 0. The CDR3 runs to 12 residues. The germline CDR1 and CDR2 sequences are SGHNT and YYREEE (reference sequence). TCRdb used MiXCR to reprocess the reads, holding one entry per CDR3 protein. The data contain about 830,000 distinct CDR3 sequences, approximately 29% of them seen just once; the ten biggest clones take up over 10%. The receptor was derived from a human donor in good health (CMV status not recorded). Some clones in this sample may be carry-over from other donors' samples. The chain links TRBV5-4 to TRBJ1-2; 9 nucleotides align to TRBD1. This material consisted of cultured CD8+ T cells from PBMCs, taken from culture after CMV antigen stimulation. The CDR3 sequence: CASRTGGYGYTF. CDR3 in DNA: TGTGCCAGCAGGACAGGGGGCTATGGCTACACCTTC.